The entry below describes one T cell receptor beta chain. The data stem from a study of blood T cells in healthy people across ages. V lost 5 bases and J 1 base, leaving 9 bases between the germline ends. CDR3 length equals 13 residues. The germline CDR1 and CDR2 sequences are SQVTM and ANQGSEA. The use of a sample-barcoded 5' primer and a J-beta primer mix characterized a second PCR of roughly 6 to 12 cycles. TCRdb used MiXCR to reprocess the 5' RACE reads, holding one entry per CDR3 protein. This table holds about 1,500,000 distinct CDR3 sequences, approximately 28% found once. Material for sequencing was blood. This sequence joins TRBV29-1 and TRBJ2-1; no clear D. This receptor was taken from a woman in her thirties in good health. The CDR3 protein is CSVMTGSYNEQFF. The CDR3, as DNA: TGCAGCGTTATGACTGGGTCCTACAATGAGCAGTTCTTC.